What follows are 15 T cell receptor beta chains derived from one specimen sequenced in a study of T-cell memory formation after mild COVID-19. TCRdb re-called the 5' RACE reads through MiXCR, storing one row per CDR3 protein. Found here are about 350,000 distinct CDR3 sequences, approximately 14% of them singletons; the top ten hold approximately 21%. Sample: PBMCs or a T cell subset sorted from them (not recorded which). The receptor set was obtained from a man between 18 and 35 years old who had mild COVID-19 (a few samples of this study predate the infection). Cell type and time point are not known.

This clonotype was found a few times. V is TRBV25-1 and J is TRBJ2-3; a possible D gene is TRBD2 (6 bases). Per the germline V gene, CDR1 is MGHDK and CDR2 is SYGVNS. V gave up 0 bases and J gave up 13 bases, with 11 bases separating them. CDR3 size: 12 residues. The CDR3 DNA sequence: TGTGCCAGCAGTGAATATTGGGACTTGAAGTATTTT. Protein sequence: CASSEYWDLKYF.

This clonotype has just a few counts. The rearrangement joins TRBV29-1 to TRBJ2-7; D unclear. V gave up 0 bases and J gave up 2 bases, with 8 bases separating them. Per germline, CDR1 SQVTM and CDR2 ANQGSEA. The CDR3 spans 13 residues. CDR3 in amino acids: CSVEDPATYEQYF. The CDR3 nucleotides read TGCAGCGTTGAAGATCCAGCGACCTACGAGCAGTACTTC.

This clonotype showed up just a few times. The chain is built from TRBV29-1 and TRBJ2-1; D gene unclear. Germline V gene data show CDR1 as SQVTM and CDR2 as ANQGSEA. The ends were cut back, 7 bases at V and 2 bases at J, with 12 bases in the middle. This CDR3 is 13 amino acids long. This CDR3 reads CSAAPWAYNEQFF. The CDR3, as DNA: TGCAGCGCCGCCCCCTGGGCCTACAATGAGCAGTTCTTC.

This chain joins TRBV12-3 or TRBV12-4 and TRBJ2-3; TRBD2 aligns across 9 bases. This CDR3 comprises 17 residues. V shed 0 bases, J shed 1 base, and the junction held 5 bases outside the gene matches. The CDR3 loop is CASSLAAGGIGTDTQYF. CDR3 DNA: TGTGCCAGCAGTTTAGCGGCGGGGGGGATCGGCACAGATACGCAGTATTTT.

V and J are TRBV5-1 and TRBJ2-2; 15 bases agree with TRBD2. The V segment lost 2 bases and the J segment 0 bases; nucleotides outside the gene matches: 8. CDR3 size: 20 residues. CDR1 is SGHRS and CDR2 is YFSETQ in the germline V gene. CDR3 nucleotides: TGCGCCAGCAGCTTTCCCGGGACTAGCGGGGGGCCGGCGAACACCGGGGAGCTGTTTTTT. It specifies CASSFPGTSGGPANTGELFF.

This chain joins TRBV7-2 and TRBJ2-5; no clear D. The germline gives CDR1 SGHTA, CDR2 FQGNSA. With 5 bases removed from V and 5 bases from J, the gap between germline ends came to 15 bases. The CDR3 loop spans 14 amino acids. Here the CDR3 DNA reads TGTGCCAGCAGCAAAGGCGCGGCGTGGGAGACCCAGTACTTC. Its protein product is CASSKGAAWETQYF.

J is TRBJ2-3 and V is TRBV6-5, with D perhaps assigned TRBD1 or TRBD2 (5 bases each). CDR1 MNHEY and CDR2 SVGAGI come from the germline V gene. Trimming took 3 bases from V and 0 from J, leaving 10 bases between them. The CDR3 consists of 15 residues. As DNA, the CDR3 is TGTGCCAGCAGTTATTTCGGGGACAGCACAGATACGCAGTATTTT. It specifies CASSYFGDSTDTQYF.

This clonotype has more than one count but fewer than ten. The chain combines TRBV7-9 with TRBJ1-1; D remains unclear. The V and J ends lost 5 bases and 4 bases respectively, with 8 bases between them. Germline CDR1 and CDR2: SEHNR and FQNEAQ (reference sequence). The CDR3 is 12 amino acids. The CDR3 here is CASSLVVTEAFF. The CDR3 coding sequence is TGTGCCAGCAGCCTCGTGGTCACTGAAGCTTTCTTT. The variable domain in full, with the rest retrieved from reference TRBV7-9 and TRBJ1-1, is DTGVSQNPRHKITKRGQNVTFRCDPISEHNRLYWYRQTLGQGPEFLTYFQNEAQLEKSRLLSDRFSAERPKGSFSTLEIQRTEQGDSAMYLCASSLVVTEAFFGQGTRLTVV.

This chain connects TRBV6-5 to TRBJ1-1, with D unclear. Germline V gene lookup returns CDR1 MNHEY and CDR2 SVGAGI. V was pared by 8 bases and J by 1 base, with 14 bases between. The CDR3 sequence is 14 residues long. In DNA form, the CDR3 reads TGTGCCAGCCGGACCGCCCCGGCGAACACTGAAGCTTTCTTT. This gives the protein CASRTAPANTEAFF.

The chain links TRBV20-1 to TRBJ2-5, with 7 bases fitting TRBD1. The junction had 9 bases not matched to a gene; V was cut back by 6 bases and J by 5 bases. The germline CDR1 and CDR2 sequences are DFQATT and SNEGSKA (reference sequence). CDR3 size: 13 residues. The CDR3 spells CSAAPDRAETQYF. DNA of the CDR3: TGCAGTGCCGCTCCCGACAGGGCGGAGACCCAGTACTTC.

This clonotype has a handful of counts. The chain employs TRBV5-6 and TRBJ2-1; the D is unclear. From germline, CDR1 is SGHDT and CDR2 YYEEEE. The CDR3 has 14 amino acids. V gave up 0 bases and J gave up 2 bases, with 6 bases separating them. The CDR3 region is CASSLAWAYNEQFF. The CDR3 region has the DNA TGTGCCAGCAGCTTGGCCTGGGCCTACAATGAGCAGTTCTTC. Full variable domain (rest looked up from reference TRBV5-6 and TRBJ2-1): DAGVTQSPTHLIKTRGQQVTLRCSPKSGHDTVSWYQQALGQGPQFIFQYYEEEERQRGNFPDRFSGHQFPNYSSELNVNALLLGDSALYLCASSLAWAYNEQFFGPGTRLTVL.

This clonotype occurred a few times. The CDR3 loop reads CASSVYSRAEAFF. DNA for the CDR3: TGTGCCAGCAGCGTCTATTCTCGGGCTGAAGCTTTCTTT. V usage is TRBV7-2 and J usage is TRBJ1-1; D is ambiguous. Germline-derived CDR1 and CDR2 are SGHTA and FQGNSA. The V and J ends lost 5 bases and 6 bases respectively, with 13 bases between them. The CDR3 has 13 residues. Full variable domain (rest looked up from reference TRBV7-2 and TRBJ1-1): GAGVSQSPSNKVTEKGKDVELRCDPISGHTALYWYRQSLGQGLEFLIYFQGNSAPDKSGLPSDRFSAERTGGSVSTLTIQRTQQEDSAVYLCASSVYSRAEAFFGQGTRLTVV.

This clonotype was recorded at least ten times. The chain carries TRBV7-8 and TRBJ2-4, with D possibly being TRBD1 (6 bases). The CDR3 contains 16 residues. Trimming removed 5 bases at V and 0 bases at J, with 14 bases between. Per germline, CDR1 SGHVS and CDR2 FQNEAQ. The CDR3 sequence: CASSATRGIAKNIQYF. The CDR3 DNA reads as TGTGCCAGCAGCGCCACCAGGGGCATAGCCAAAAACATTCAGTACTTC. The full variable domain, its missing parts supplied by reference TRBV7-8 and TRBJ2-4, is GAGVSQSPRYKVAKRGQDVALRCDPISGHVSLFWYQQALGQGPEFLTYFQNEAQLDKSGLPSDRFFAERPEGSVSTLKIQRTQQEDSAVYLCASSATRGIAKNIQYFGAGTRLSVL.

This clonotype has ten or more counts. The gene calls are TRBV12-3 or TRBV12-4 and TRBJ2-1; D ambiguous. The CDR3 consists of 11 residues. V was clipped by 6 bases and J by 6 bases, with 6 bases between them. The CDR3 is CASRKVNEQFF. CDR3 coding DNA: TGTGCCAGCAGGAAAGTCAATGAGCAGTTCTTC.

The V and J genes are TRBV29-1 and TRBJ1-1; D perhaps matches TRBD1 (5 bases). V was trimmed by 7 bases and J by 0 bases, leaving 18 bases between them. Germline V lookup: CDR1 SQVTM, CDR2 ANQGSEA. The CDR3 runs to 15 residues. This CDR3 is CSARGLLGMNTEAFF. DNA for the CDR3: TGCAGCGCTAGGGGACTCCTGGGGATGAACACTGAAGCTTTCTTT. Drawing the rest from reference TRBV29-1 and TRBJ1-1, the complete variable domain is SAVISQKPSRDICQRGTSLTIQCQVDSQVTMMFWYRQQPGQSLTLIATANQGSEATYESGFVIDKFPISRPNLTFSTLTVSNMSPEDSSIYLCSARGLLGMNTEAFFGQGTRLTVV.